This T cell receptor beta chain is drawn from a study of CD8 T cells in Susac syndrome. The authors sequenced TCR beta from blood CD8+ and CD4+ T cells. TEMRA cells were FACS-enriched and CD8+ and CD4+ T cells negatively isolated. There are 12 residues in the CDR3. Germline CDR1 SNHLY, CDR2 FYNNEI. Deletions cut 8 bases from V and 4 bases from J, with 12 bases between. Random hexamers were used to reverse transcribe the RNA input (about 0.5 to 1 ug). Amplification of TCR beta CDR3 was carried out by immunoSEQ multiplex PCR, which covered 54 Vbeta and 13 Jbeta segments. TCRdb fed the immunoSEQ multiplex PCR reads into MiXCR, producing one record per CDR3 protein. The sample lists approximately 100,000 distinct CDR3 sequences; roughly 95% were seen once.

What was sequenced was CD4+ T cells from PBMCs. The clonotype originates from a human donor in good health. The chain uses TRBV2 and TRBJ2-7; D is perhaps TRBD1 (6 bases). Here the CDR3 reads CASRGTLYEQYF. DNA for the CDR3: TGTGCCAGCCGAGGGACACTTTACGAGCAGTACTTC.